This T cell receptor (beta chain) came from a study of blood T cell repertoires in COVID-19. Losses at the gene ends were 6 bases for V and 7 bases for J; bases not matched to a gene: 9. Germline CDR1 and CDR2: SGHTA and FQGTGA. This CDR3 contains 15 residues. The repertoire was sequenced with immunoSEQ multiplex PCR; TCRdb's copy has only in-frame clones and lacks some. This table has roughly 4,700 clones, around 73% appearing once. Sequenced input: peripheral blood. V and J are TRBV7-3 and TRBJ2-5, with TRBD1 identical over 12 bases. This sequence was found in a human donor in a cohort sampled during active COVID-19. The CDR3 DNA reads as TGTGCCAGCAGTCCCGGGACAGGGGGCATTTGGACCCAGTACTTC. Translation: CASSPGTGGIWTQYF.